A selection of T cell receptor beta chains follows, all from one sample in a study of blood T cells in healthy people across ages. From the 5' RACE reads, TCRdb called clonotypes with MiXCR, one entry per CDR3 protein. The data show about 1,400,000 distinct CDR3 sequences, approximately 63% seen once. The source material was blood. All receptors derive from a man younger than 35 in good health. Both conserved end residues are part of each CDR3. Fields, in order: V gene, J gene, clone size, D gene, CDR3 DNA, CDR3 protein. The D gene is left open where the match is weak. Only some rows state a clone size, as once, few, many or a class for expanded clones.

v_gene: TRBV7-8; j_gene: TRBJ1-2; abundance: NA; d_gene: NA; CDR3nt: TGTGCCAGCAGCTTAGGGGTGCGGGGCTACACCTTC; CDR3aa: CASSLGVRGYTF
v_gene: TRBV29-1; j_gene: TRBJ1-2; abundance: NA; d_gene: NA; CDR3nt: TGCAGCGTATCCCCCGGGACGTTTGGCTACACCTTC; CDR3aa: CSVSPGTFGYTF
v_gene: TRBV9; j_gene: TRBJ1-4; abundance: NA; d_gene: NA; CDR3nt: TGTGCCAGCAGCGTCTCGGTGGCAGGTGATTCAACTAATGAAAAACTGTTTTTT; CDR3aa: CASSVSVAGDSTNEKLFF
v_gene: TRBV28; j_gene: TRBJ2-7; abundance: NA; d_gene: NA; CDR3nt: TGTGCCAGCAGTCCCTATGGGACGGCTACCTCCTACGAGCAGTACTTC; CDR3aa: CASSPYGTATSYEQYF
v_gene: TRBV12-5; j_gene: TRBJ2-5; abundance: NA; d_gene: TRBD1; CDR3nt: TGTGCTAGTATGAAGATAGGGGGCAGGAATGAGCAGTACTTC; CDR3aa: CASMKIGGRNEQYF
v_gene: TRBV7-9; j_gene: TRBJ1-4; abundance: few; d_gene: NA; CDR3nt: TGTGCCAGCACCGGGGTCATTAATGAAAAACTGTTTTTT; CDR3aa: CASTGVINEKLFF
v_gene: TRBV4-1; j_gene: TRBJ2-7; abundance: once; d_gene: TRBD1; CDR3nt: TGCGCCAGCAGCCTAGGGACAGGGACAAGAGGCGAGCAGTACTTC; CDR3aa: CASSLGTGTRGEQYF
v_gene: TRBV27; j_gene: TRBJ2-3; abundance: NA; d_gene: TRBD2; CDR3nt: TGTGCCAGTTCGGGAGGAGGCGGTAATACGCAGTATTTT; CDR3aa: CASSGGGGNTQYF
v_gene: TRBV11-2; j_gene: TRBJ2-7; abundance: NA; d_gene: NA; CDR3nt: TGTGCCAGCAGCTTAGAGGCTAGGAGGTACGAGCAGTACTTC; CDR3aa: CASSLEARRYEQYF
v_gene: TRBV4-2; j_gene: TRBJ1-2; abundance: few; d_gene: NA; CDR3nt: TGTGCCAGCAGTCATAAGGGCGAGGACTATGGCTACACCTTC; CDR3aa: CASSHKGEDYGYTF
v_gene: TRBV27; j_gene: TRBJ2-4; abundance: NA; d_gene: NA; CDR3nt: TGTGCCAGCAGGGCCATTACGGGAAAGCAGTACTTC; CDR3aa: CASRAITGKQYF
v_gene: TRBV12-3/TRBV12-4; j_gene: TRBJ2-3; abundance: NA; d_gene: TRBD2; CDR3nt: TGTGCCAGCCTCCACGCGGCGGCGGGGGGCACAGATACGCAGTATTTT; CDR3aa: CASLHAAAGGTDTQYF
v_gene: TRBV29-1; j_gene: TRBJ2-7; abundance: NA; d_gene: TRBD2; CDR3nt: TGCAGCGTGCATGGGACTAGCGGGAGATTTTACGAGCAGTACTTC; CDR3aa: CSVHGTSGRFYEQYF
v_gene: TRBV7-9; j_gene: TRBJ1-2; abundance: NA; d_gene: TRBD1; CDR3nt: TGTGCCAGCAGCTTACCCGGGACAGGGAACGGCTATGGCTACACCTTC; CDR3aa: CASSLPGTGNGYGYTF
v_gene: TRBV20-1; j_gene: TRBJ2-1; abundance: NA; d_gene: TRBD1; CDR3nt: TGCAGTGCTAGGTCGATGGGACAGGGTTTAGTCAATGAGCAGTTCTTC; CDR3aa: CSARSMGQGLVNEQFF
v_gene: TRBV7-6; j_gene: TRBJ2-7; abundance: NA; d_gene: NA; CDR3nt: TGTGCCAGCAGCTTTAGGGACCAAGACGAGCAGTACTTC; CDR3aa: CASSFRDQDEQYF
v_gene: TRBV20-1; j_gene: TRBJ2-3; abundance: NA; d_gene: TRBD2; CDR3nt: TGCAGTGTGTGGGGAGCTAGCGGGGGACTAAGCACAGATACGCAGTATTTT; CDR3aa: CSVWGASGGLSTDTQYF
v_gene: TRBV4-1; j_gene: TRBJ2-5; abundance: NA; d_gene: NA; CDR3nt: TGCGCCAGCAGCCAAGATATGGGACGAAGGGAGCAGTACTTC; CDR3aa: CASSQDMGRREQYF
v_gene: TRBV6-4; j_gene: TRBJ2-1; abundance: NA; d_gene: NA; CDR3nt: TGTGCCAGCAGTGACAGCCCAAGCCCACACAATGAGCAGTTCTTC; CDR3aa: CASSDSPSPHNEQFF
v_gene: TRBV4-1; j_gene: TRBJ2-5; abundance: few; d_gene: NA; CDR3nt: TGCGCCAGCAGCCAATCCATGGAGACCCAGTACTTC; CDR3aa: CASSQSMETQYF
v_gene: TRBV15; j_gene: TRBJ2-1; abundance: NA; d_gene: NA; CDR3nt: TGTGCCACCAGCCACGGTGATGGGAATGAGCAGTTCTTC; CDR3aa: CATSHGDGNEQFF
v_gene: TRBV20-1; j_gene: TRBJ2-4; abundance: NA; d_gene: NA; CDR3nt: TGCAGTGCTAGATCCCATGAGGCAGCTTTAAACATTCAGTACTTC; CDR3aa: CSARSHEAALNIQYF
v_gene: TRBV27; j_gene: TRBJ2-7; abundance: few; d_gene: TRBD2; CDR3nt: TGTGCCAGCAGTGCCCTCGGGGGGGCGCGCTACGAGCAGTACTTC; CDR3aa: CASSALGGARYEQYF
v_gene: TRBV4-2; j_gene: TRBJ2-7; abundance: once; d_gene: NA; CDR3nt: TGTGCCAGCAGCCATGAACAGGGAGGTTTCTACGAGCAGTACTTC; CDR3aa: CASSHEQGGFYEQYF
v_gene: TRBV20-1; j_gene: TRBJ2-1; abundance: NA; d_gene: NA; CDR3nt: TGCAGTGCTGACTGGGACCTAGGCTCCTACAATGAGCAGTTCTTC; CDR3aa: CSADWDLGSYNEQFF
v_gene: TRBV24-1; j_gene: TRBJ2-7; abundance: NA; d_gene: TRBD1; CDR3nt: TGTGCCACCAGTGTCACAGGGGAATACGAGCAGTACTTC; CDR3aa: CATSVTGEYEQYF
v_gene: TRBV12-3/TRBV12-4; j_gene: TRBJ2-5; abundance: few; d_gene: NA; CDR3nt: TGTGCCAGCAGTTTTTGGACAGCGATGTACCAAGAGACCCAGTACTTC; CDR3aa: CASSFWTAMYQETQYF
v_gene: TRBV27; j_gene: TRBJ1-5; abundance: NA; d_gene: TRBD1; CDR3nt: TGTGCCAGCAGGGAACAGGGGATGGATCAGCCCCAGCATTTT; CDR3aa: CASREQGMDQPQHF
v_gene: TRBV24-1; j_gene: TRBJ2-1; abundance: NA; d_gene: NA; CDR3nt: TGTGCCAGAGCCGGGGCCCGTTCGGATGAGCAGTTCTTC; CDR3aa: CARAGARSDEQFF
v_gene: TRBV12-5; j_gene: TRBJ1-1; abundance: NA; d_gene: TRBD1; CDR3nt: TGTGCTAGTGGCCCACAGGGGCCACTGAACACTGAAGCTTTCTTT; CDR3aa: CASGPQGPLNTEAFF
v_gene: TRBV6-6; j_gene: TRBJ1-2; abundance: NA; d_gene: NA; CDR3nt: TGTGCCAGCAGTCACAGGGACTATGGCTACACCTTC; CDR3aa: CASSHRDYGYTF
v_gene: TRBV6-2/TRBV6-3; j_gene: TRBJ2-7; abundance: few; d_gene: TRBD2; CDR3nt: TGTGCCAGCAGTCCGGGACTAGCAGCCCACGAGCAGTACTTC; CDR3aa: CASSPGLAAHEQYF
v_gene: TRBV4-3; j_gene: TRBJ2-7; abundance: NA; d_gene: NA; CDR3nt: TGCGCCAGCAGCCAAGGTAGAGGAGGATACGGGCAGTACTTC; CDR3aa: CASSQGRGGYGQYF
v_gene: TRBV5-1; j_gene: TRBJ2-5; abundance: NA; d_gene: NA; CDR3nt: TGCGCCAGCAGCTTAGCTGTCCCGCGCCAAGAGACCCAGTACTTC; CDR3aa: CASSLAVPRQETQYF
v_gene: TRBV13; j_gene: TRBJ2-7; abundance: NA; d_gene: TRBD1; CDR3nt: TGTGCCAGCAGCACCACAGGGGGGATCTCCGAGCAGTACTTC; CDR3aa: CASSTTGGISEQYF
v_gene: TRBV29-1; j_gene: TRBJ1-1; abundance: once; d_gene: NA; CDR3nt: TGCAGCGTTGAAGGGCCCGTGACAGTTGAGGCTTTCTTT; CDR3aa: CSVEGPVTVEAFF
v_gene: TRBV6-6; j_gene: TRBJ1-2; abundance: NA; d_gene: NA; CDR3nt: TGTGCCAGCAGTTACTTGGACTCTCGGGGCTACACCTTC; CDR3aa: CASSYLDSRGYTF